This T cell receptor (beta chain) was documented in a study of blood T cells in healthy people across ages. Trimming removed 1 base at V and 5 bases at J, with 15 bases between. The CDR3 contains 15 residues. Germline V gives CDR1 SEHNR, CDR2 FQNEAQ (reference sequence). For the second PCR, which ran for about 7 to 11 cycles, a sample-barcoded 5' primer and a J-beta primer mix were used. TCRdb re-derived calls from the 5' RACE reads in MiXCR, one entry per CDR3 protein. The data contain about 810,000 distinct CDR3 sequences, roughly 40% of them singletons. V usage is TRBV7-9 and J usage is TRBJ2-7; D is uncertain. Sequencing was done on a sample of blood. The clonotype was recovered from a man aged 18-30 years in good health. The CDR3 is CASSLEFETQDEQYF. The CDR3 DNA is TGTGCCAGCAGCTTAGAATTCGAGACCCAAGACGAGCAGTACTTC.